This passage covers 9 T cell receptor beta chains from one sample sequenced in a study of tumor and adjacent non-tumor tissue in lung cancer. The library came from three nested PCR rounds adapted from ARM-PCR protocols. MiXCR was run by TCRdb on the multiplex PCR reads, yielding one entry per CDR3 protein. The data hold over 110,000 distinct CDR3 sequences, with around 67% observed a single time. RNA was extracted from bulk tissue without any cell sorting. The sequencing input was lung tumor tissue. These receptors were collected from a man aged 60 to 69 with small cell lung cancer.

This clonotype was observed once. In DNA form, the CDR3 reads TGCAGTGCCTCCGGGACTAGTGGAGTTCTTAATGAGCAGTTCTTC. Residues: CSASGTSGVLNEQFF. This sequence joins TRBV20-1 and TRBJ2-1; 8 bases agree with TRBD2. The CDR3 runs 15 residues. Germline V gene data show CDR1 as DFQATT and CDR2 as SNEGSKA (reference sequence). V was pared by 6 bases and J by 7 bases, with 14 bases of the junction left unmatched.

This clonotype was detected only once. This sequence may be a read error, since a much larger clone differs from it by one base. The V call is TRBV20-1, the J call TRBJ2-5; the D call may be TRBD1 or TRBD2 (5 bases each). V lost 7 bases to trimming and J lost 3 bases, with 18 bases between them. Germline V gene sequence: CDR1 DFQATT, CDR2 SNEGSKA (reference sequence). This CDR3 region has 14 residues. DNA for the CDR3: TGCAGTGTCCTGGGACGATTGTTGAAAGAGACCCAGTACTTC. Translated, it gives CSVLGRLLKETQYF.

Note on this clonotype: The junction shows a germline mismatch at one end, possibly a read error. The chain uses TRBV29-1 and TRBJ2-1; D remains ambiguous. The CDR3 totals 15 residues. Germline assignment: CDR1 SQVTM and CDR2 ANQGSEA. The DNA for the CDR3 is TGCAGCGCCCGACCGACTGTAGACTCCTACATTGAGCAGTTCTTC. Its protein is CSARPTVDSYIEQFF.

Of note for this clonotype: At one of its ends the junction is not consistent with the germline gene, which may arise from a read error. CDR3 protein: CTSRLAGSYNEQFF. CDR3 DNA: TGTACCAGCAGGTTAGCGGGCTCCTACAATGAGCAGTTCTTC. The chain recombines TRBV11-3 with TRBJ2-1, with 7 bases matching TRBD2. The length of the CDR3 is 14 residues. Germline V gives CDR1 SGHNT, CDR2 YENEEA.

For this clonotype: At one boundary the junction diverges from the germline segment, which might be a read error. The chain uses TRBV11-2 and TRBJ1-6; 8 nucleotides line up with TRBD1. Germline CDR1 and CDR2: SGHAT and FQNNGV. The CDR3 length is 17 residues. The CDR3 region is CAISLERSAGGISPLHF. CDR3 in DNA: TGTGCCATCAGCTTAGAGCGCTCGGCAGGGGGCATATCACCCCTCCACTTT.

Of note for this clonotype: No conserved phenylalanine or tryptophan is present at the end of the CDR3, so a read error is the likely explanation. This chain uses TRBV29-1 with TRBJ2-5; 12 nucleotides line up with TRBD2. This CDR3 is built from 13 residues. Germline V CDR1 and CDR2: SQVTM, ANQGSEA. Germline trimming cut 7 bases from V and 4 bases from J; bases unmatched to any gene: 4. CDR3: CSGGGLAGETQYL. In DNA, the CDR3 is TGCAGCGGGGGGGGACTAGCGGGAGAGACCCAGTACCTC.

This clonotype occurred many times. The V call is TRBV5-6, the J call TRBJ2-7, with a possible D match to TRBD2 (5 bases). Germline values: CDR1 SGHDT, CDR2 YYEEEE. V lost 4 bases to trimming and J lost 5 bases, with 13 bases between them. CDR3 length equals 13 residues. CDR3: CASSAVSGDEQYF. DNA of the CDR3: TGTGCCAGCAGCGCGGTTTCCGGGGACGAGCAGTACTTC.

The table lists this clonotype with many counts. This chain links TRBV20-1 with TRBJ2-3; tentatively, D is TRBD2 (6 bases). Germline-derived CDR1 and CDR2 are DFQATT and SNEGSKA (reference sequence). V was clipped by 4 bases and J by 2 bases, with 16 bases between them. The length of the CDR3 is 15 residues. The CDR3 coding sequence is TGCAGTGCTAAGGATCGGAGGAGGGCCACAGATACGCAGTATTTT. Translated, it gives CSAKDRRRATDTQYF.

Comments on this clonotype: Possible read error: a much larger clone is one base away. The rearrangement links TRBV20-1 to TRBJ1-2; D remains unclear. The CDR3 totals 14 residues. V lost 3 bases, J lost 4 bases, and 15 bases lay in between. CDR1 is DFQATT, CDR2 SNEGSKA, per germline (reference sequence). The CDR3 here is CSARTPDGAYGYTF. CDR3 in DNA: TGCAGTGCTAGGACTCCGGACGGTGCCTATGGCTACACCTTC.